This TCR beta chain was sequenced during a study of blood T cell repertoires in COVID-19. Background on the study: Sources were T cells, B-cell-depleted T cells, or PBMCs; the material itself was cDNA or gDNA.

Under the authors' procedure: From reference gene primer amplification, estimates of nucleated cell counts were derived. Sequencing used immunoSEQ multiplex PCR; TCRdb keeps in-frame clones, though not all of them. The DNA gave D and trimming, while V, J and clone size come from that table. The table shows roughly 150,000 clones, with 75% to 90% occurring only once. V was cut by 7 bases and J by 5 bases, with 15 bases left in between. The CDR3 runs 15 residues. Germline V gives CDR1 LNHNV, CDR2 YYDKDF (reference sequence). The sample holds a few counts of this clone. The material sequenced was peripheral blood. V usage is TRBV15 and J usage is TRBJ1-6; perhaps TRBD1 as D (6 bases). The receptor's source is a woman aged 35 to 49 with acute or convalescent COVID-19. Here the CDR3 reads CATTTDSWDNSPLHF. The CDR3, as DNA: TGTGCCACCACGACGGACAGCTGGGATAATTCACCCCTCCACTTT.